These 17 T cell receptor beta chains were sequenced from one sample in a study of T cell responses to AZD1222 COVID-19 vaccine. Some clones are missing from TCRdb's copy, which holds only in-frame ones; the method was immunoSEQ multiplex PCR. The sample yields some 180,000 clones, around 90% seen once. The input for sequencing was peripheral blood, taken 28 days after the second AZD1222 dose. Receptors were obtained from an adult who received the AZD1222 COVID-19 vaccine.

The chain carries TRBV25-1 and TRBJ2-3; 9 nucleotides line up with TRBD1. This CDR3 spans 15 amino acids. V trimming: 4 bases; J trimming: 3 bases; junction bases outside the gene matches: 5. Germline V lookup: CDR1 MGHDK, CDR2 SYGVNS. The CDR3 is CASSATGGRTDTQYF. CDR3 bases: TGTGCCAGCAGTGCAACAGGGGGCCGAACAGATACGCAGTATTTT.

V gene TRBV15 combines with J gene TRBJ1-4; 7 bases match TRBD1. V was pared by 2 bases and J by 3 bases, with 3 bases of the junction left unmatched. The CDR3 sequence is 15 residues long. Germline-derived CDR1 and CDR2 are LNHNV and YYDKDF (reference sequence). The DNA for the CDR3 is TGTGCCACCAGCAGACCGGGACAGTCTAATGAAAAACTGTTTTTT. Translated, it gives CATSRPGQSNEKLFF.

V usage is TRBV5-4 and J usage is TRBJ1-6, with 10 bases identical to TRBD1. Trimming removed 0 bases from V and 3 bases from J; junction bases left unmatched: 6. The CDR3 consists of 18 residues. The germline gives CDR1 SGHNT, CDR2 YYREEE (reference sequence). The CDR3 sequence: CASSLGGTGVIYNSPLHF. In nucleotides, the CDR3 is TGTGCCAGCAGCTTGGGGGGGACAGGGGTTATCTATAATTCACCCCTCCACTTT.

This clone appeared a few times. The J gene is TRBJ1-3, the V gene TRBV10-3, with D perhaps matching TRBD1 (5 bases). Trimming stripped 6 bases from V and 1 base from J, with 10 bases between. The CDR3 sequence is 14 residues long. Looked up from germline, CDR1 is ENHRY and CDR2 is SYGVKD. DNA for the CDR3: TGTGCCATCAGGGGGGTCGAATCTGGAAACACCATATATTTT. It codes for CAIRGVESGNTIYF.

The chain couples TRBV23-1 to TRBJ2-7; 8 bases line up with TRBD1. TRBV23-1 is noted as an ORF with a role that remains uncertain. J lost 4 bases, V lost 0 bases, and 8 bases had no gene match. The CDR3 has 16 amino acids. CDR3 nucleotides: TGCGCCAGCAGTCAATCGTTTTCAGGGGGCGGTTACGAGCAGTACTTC. Its translation: CASSQSFSGGGYEQYF.

The CDR3 DNA is TGTGCCAGCAGCTTGGTGGTAGTGAACACTGAAGCTTTCTTT. This encodes CASSLVVVNTEAFF. The chain recombines TRBV5-6 with TRBJ1-1, with D uncertain. Germline V lookup: CDR1 SGHDT, CDR2 YYEEEE. This CDR3 spans 14 amino acids. With 0 bases removed from V and 0 bases from J, the gap between germline ends came to 6 bases.

With respect to this clone: Other DNA sequences in the same sample also yield this CDR3. The chain carries TRBV28 and TRBJ2-7; D not certain. Germline-derived CDR1 and CDR2 are MDHEN and SYDVKM. This CDR3 has 14 residues. V lost 1 base and J 5 bases, leaving 12 bases between the germline ends. CDR3 amino acids: CASSLLAPSHEQYF. The CDR3 nucleotides are TGTGCCAGCAGTTTATTAGCACCTAGTCACGAGCAGTACTTC. Complete variable domain (other parts from reference TRBV28 and TRBJ2-7): DVKVTQSSRYLVKRTGEKVFLECVQDMDHENMFWYRQDPGLGLRLIYFSYDVKMKEKGDIPEGYSVSREKKERFSLILESASTNQTSMYLCASSLLAPSHEQYFGPGTRLTVT.

The V gene is TRBV10-3, the J gene TRBJ1-6; tentative D call: TRBD1 (5 bases). The ends were cut back, 4 bases at V and 8 bases at J, with 9 bases in the middle. Germline V gene lookup returns CDR1 ENHRY and CDR2 SYGVKD. The CDR3 runs 13 residues. DNA of the CDR3: TGTGCCATCAGTGTCCAGGGTGATTCACCCCTCCACTTT. This encodes CAISVQGDSPLHF.

This clone appeared once. The chain joins TRBV18 to TRBJ2-3, with 13 nucleotides matching TRBD2. This CDR3 has 16 amino acids. Per germline, CDR1 KGHSH and CDR2 LQKENI. V trimming: 4 bases; J trimming: 3 bases; junction bases outside the gene matches: 4. CDR3 sequence: CASSLTSGGATDTQYF. DNA for the CDR3: TGTGCCAGCTCACTCACTAGCGGGGGGGCGACAGATACGCAGTATTTT.

This sequence joins TRBV1 and TRBJ2-6; no DNA check was done on the table's D call, TRBD2. TRBV1 is marked as a pseudogene. This CDR3 contains 15 residues. DNA for the CDR3: TGCACCAGCAGCCGGGACTTCCCCGGGGCCAACGTCCTGACTTTC. It yields the protein CTSSRDFPGANVLTF.

The V call is TRBV10-3, the J call TRBJ2-1, with 8 bases aligning to TRBD2. This CDR3 is 16 amino acids long. J was trimmed by 7 bases and V by 9 bases; bases with no gene match: 17. Germline-derived CDR1 and CDR2 are ENHRY and SYGVKD. The CDR3 DNA reads as TGTGCCATTCGGGAGAGAAGCGGGAGTTTCGGGAATGAGCAGTTCTTC. This translates into CAIRERSGSFGNEQFF.

This chain links TRBV19 with TRBJ2-7; TRBD2 might be the D (5 bases). Germline V gene sequence: CDR1 LNHDA, CDR2 SQIVND (reference sequence). This CDR3 region has 11 residues. V was shortened by 10 bases and J by 2 bases, with 9 bases between the two germline ends. The CDR3 protein is CATGETYEQYF. The CDR3 coding sequence is TGTGCCACCGGGGAAACCTACGAGCAGTACTTC.

The chain joins TRBV19 to TRBJ2-1; weak D call: TRBD1 (5 bases). The CDR3 is 14 amino acids. The V gene lost 5 bases and the J gene lost 6 bases, with 14 bases spanning the gap. Per germline, CDR1 LNHDA and CDR2 SQIVND (reference sequence). CDR3 amino acids: CASSWIQGSNEQFF. In nucleotides, the CDR3 is TGTGCCAGTAGTTGGATCCAGGGCAGCAATGAGCAGTTCTTC. Supplemented by reference TRBV19 and TRBJ2-1, the full variable domain reads DGGITQSPKYLFRKEGQNVTLSCEQNLNHDAMYWYRQDPGQGLRLIYYSQIVNDFQKGDIAEGYSVSREKKESFPLTVTSAQKNPTAFYLCASSWIQGSNEQFFGPGTRLTVL.

The rearrangement uses TRBV2 and TRBJ1-5; 8 bases are shared with TRBD1. Germline V gene lookup returns CDR1 SNHLY and CDR2 FYNNEI. This CDR3 has 16 amino acids. V dropped 4 bases and J dropped 1; count of bases not matched to a gene: 6. Here the CDR3 DNA reads TGTGCCAGCAGTGGTCGGACAGGGTCGAGCAATCAGCCCCAGCATTTT. It encodes CASSGRTGSSNQPQHF.

The chain recombines TRBV28 with TRBJ2-7; 11 nucleotides agree with TRBD2. The CDR3 has 16 amino acids. Germline V gene data show CDR1 as MDHEN and CDR2 as SYDVKM. Trimming removed 6 bases from V and 5 bases from J; junction bases left unmatched: 12. This chain's CDR3 is CASRTPTSGSNDEQYF. The CDR3 DNA reads as TGTGCCAGCAGGACACCAACTAGCGGGAGTAACGACGAGCAGTACTTC.

This chain connects TRBV10-3 to TRBJ1-6; 7 nucleotides match TRBD1. Unmatched junction bases numbered 6, after V lost 2 bases and J lost 8 bases. Per germline, CDR1 ENHRY and CDR2 SYGVKD. The CDR3 extends over 15 amino acids. CDR3 amino acids: CAISERTGAHSPLHF. The CDR3 bases are TGTGCCATCAGTGAGCGAACAGGGGCGCATTCACCCCTCCACTTT.

The chain is built from TRBV19 and TRBJ1-2; 8 nucleotides line up with TRBD1. From germline, CDR1 is LNHDA and CDR2 SQIVND (reference sequence). The CDR3 covers 14 residues. The J segment lost 4 bases and the V segment lost 5 bases, leaving 6 bases of the junction unmatched. The CDR3 sequence is CASSRGQGPYGYTF. CDR3 coding DNA: TGTGCCAGTAGTCGCGGACAGGGACCCTATGGCTACACCTTC.